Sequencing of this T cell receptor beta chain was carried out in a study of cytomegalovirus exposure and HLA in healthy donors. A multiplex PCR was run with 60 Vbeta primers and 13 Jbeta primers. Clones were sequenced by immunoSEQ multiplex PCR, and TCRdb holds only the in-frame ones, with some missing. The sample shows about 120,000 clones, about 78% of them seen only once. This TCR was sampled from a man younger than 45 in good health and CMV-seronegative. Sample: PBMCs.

As DNA, the CDR3 is TGTGCCAGCAGTCCCATGGGGGGGGCTTATACCGGGGAGCTGTTTTTT. Its translation is CASSPMGGAYTGELFF. J is TRBJ2-2 and V is TRBV28; a possible D gene is TRBD2 (7 bases). The V gene's germline CDR1 is MDHEN and CDR2 SYDVKM. The CDR3 covers 16 residues. Trimming shortened V by 5 bases and J by 5 bases, and 18 bases separated the two germline ends.